This record covers a single T cell receptor beta chain. The data originate from a study of blood T cell repertoires in COVID-19. Whole-study context: Samples representing acute and convalescent COVID-19 were sourced from the United States, Italy and Spain. T cells, B-cell-depleted T cells, or PBMCs provided the cDNA or gDNA that served as material.

Original data processing: Reference gene primer amplification gave nucleated cell count estimates. Assay used: immunoSEQ multiplex PCR; TCRdb lists only in-frame clones, some missing. D and trimming were read from the DNA, whereas the V and J calls and clone size are those reported in that table. The data contain fewer than 65,000 clones, 91% of them singletons. The CDR3 is made up of 16 amino acids. CDR1 and CDR2 from the germline V gene are MNHEY and SVGEGT. V was clipped by 2 bases and J by 2 bases; unmatched bases: 5. The clonotype was recovered from a woman aged 55-69 years with active or convalescent COVID-19. This chain connects TRBV6-2 or TRBV6-3 to TRBJ2-3; 9 bases align to TRBD2. Input material: peripheral blood. The CDR3 sequence is CASSYRAGGPTDTQYF. For the CDR3, the DNA is TGTGCCAGCAGTTACCGGGCGGGAGGGCCCACAGATACGCAGTATTTT.